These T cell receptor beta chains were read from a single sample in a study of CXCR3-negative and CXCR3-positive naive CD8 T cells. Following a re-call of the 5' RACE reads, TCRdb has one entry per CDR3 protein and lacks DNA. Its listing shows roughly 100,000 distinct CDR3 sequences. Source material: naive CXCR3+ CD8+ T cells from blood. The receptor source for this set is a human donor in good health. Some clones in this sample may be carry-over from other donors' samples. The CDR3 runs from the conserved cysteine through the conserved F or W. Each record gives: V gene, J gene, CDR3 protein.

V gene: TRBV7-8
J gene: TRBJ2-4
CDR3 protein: CASSLETANIQYF

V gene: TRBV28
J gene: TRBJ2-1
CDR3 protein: CASSLQLYNEQFF

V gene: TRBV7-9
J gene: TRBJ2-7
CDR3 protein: CASTERTGYEQYF

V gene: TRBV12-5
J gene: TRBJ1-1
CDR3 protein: CASGATGGTEAFF

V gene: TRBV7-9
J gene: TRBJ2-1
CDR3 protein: CASSFTGVEQFF

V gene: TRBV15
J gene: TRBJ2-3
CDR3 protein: CATSRLETGFGTDTQYF

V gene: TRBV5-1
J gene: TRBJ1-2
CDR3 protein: CASSHNRDKYGYTF

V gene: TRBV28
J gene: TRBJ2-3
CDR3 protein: CASSLYGSPSTDTQYF

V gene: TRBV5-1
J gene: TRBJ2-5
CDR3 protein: CASSLVTPQETQYF

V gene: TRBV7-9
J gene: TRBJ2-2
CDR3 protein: CASSRGSGELFF

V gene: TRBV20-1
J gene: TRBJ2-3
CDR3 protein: CSARGLAGDVEDTDTQYF

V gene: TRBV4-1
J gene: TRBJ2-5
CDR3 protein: CASSQVIQETQYF

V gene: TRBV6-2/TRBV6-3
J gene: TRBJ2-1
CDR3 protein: CASKGLAGYNEQFF

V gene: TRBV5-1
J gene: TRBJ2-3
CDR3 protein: CASSLVGPDTQYF

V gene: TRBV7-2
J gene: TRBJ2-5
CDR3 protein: CASSLEWTQYF

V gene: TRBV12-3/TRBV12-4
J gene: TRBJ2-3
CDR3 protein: CASSWVLATSTDTQYF

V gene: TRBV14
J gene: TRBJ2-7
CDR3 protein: CASSQDTSGSRYEQYF

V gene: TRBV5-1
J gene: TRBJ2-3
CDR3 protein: CASSGGEYADTQYF

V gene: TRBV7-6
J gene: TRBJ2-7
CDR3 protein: CASSPQLGDRVYEQYF

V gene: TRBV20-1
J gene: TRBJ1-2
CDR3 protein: CSARNLQGHGYTF

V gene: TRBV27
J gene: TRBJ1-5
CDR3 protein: CASSPGNQPQHF

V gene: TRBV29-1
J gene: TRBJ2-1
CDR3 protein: CSVEGNFQGGGSYNEQFF

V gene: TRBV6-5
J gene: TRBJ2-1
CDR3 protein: CASSYSVTGDNEQFF

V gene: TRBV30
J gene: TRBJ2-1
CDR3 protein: CAWSGPYNEQFF

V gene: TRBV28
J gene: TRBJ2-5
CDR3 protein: CASSLPRTSGYQETQYF

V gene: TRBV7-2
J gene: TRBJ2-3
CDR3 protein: CASSPLAGGPDTDTQYF

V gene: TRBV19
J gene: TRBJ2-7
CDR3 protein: CASRQGAGEQYF

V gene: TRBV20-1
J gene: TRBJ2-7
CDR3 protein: CSARGRRSYEQYF

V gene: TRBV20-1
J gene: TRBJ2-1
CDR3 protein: CSARDLWTGNNEQFF

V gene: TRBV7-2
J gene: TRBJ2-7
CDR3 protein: CASSLGGLGEQYF

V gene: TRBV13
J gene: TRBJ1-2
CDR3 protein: CASRDQDDYGYTF

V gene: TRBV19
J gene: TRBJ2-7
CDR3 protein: CASSDLYEQYF

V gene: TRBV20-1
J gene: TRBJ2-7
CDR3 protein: CSARDSGHSISYEQYF

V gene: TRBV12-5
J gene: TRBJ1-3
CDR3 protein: CASGFVESGRNTIYF

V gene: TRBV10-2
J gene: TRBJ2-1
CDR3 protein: CASGRESYNEQFF

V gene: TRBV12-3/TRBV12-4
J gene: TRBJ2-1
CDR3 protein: CASSLALLAGGPISFYEQFF

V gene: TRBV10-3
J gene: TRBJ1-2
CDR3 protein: CAISEADTTARGGYTF

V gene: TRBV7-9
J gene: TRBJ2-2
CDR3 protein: CARTGTATGELFF

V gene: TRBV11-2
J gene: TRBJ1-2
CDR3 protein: CASSLGAANYGYTF

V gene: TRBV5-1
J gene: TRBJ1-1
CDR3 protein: CASSLEFKGSTEAFF

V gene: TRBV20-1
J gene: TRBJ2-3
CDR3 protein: CSAQLLAGGPILSTDTQYF

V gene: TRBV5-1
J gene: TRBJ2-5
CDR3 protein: CASSSRGESGETQYF